This TCR beta chain was found in a study of blood T cells in healthy people across ages. Findings and limits, study-wide: Getting older went along with TCR beta diversity per million T cells dropping roughly linearly. It was the long-lived donors that had more naive CD4+ cells and higher diversity than aged donors.

The authors drew approximately 10 milliliters of peripheral blood from each donor. Primers used in a second PCR of about 6 to 11 cycles were a sample-barcoded 5' primer and a J-beta primer mix. One entry per CDR3 protein, called by TCRdb with MiXCR from the 5' RACE reads. The sample holds around 940,000 distinct CDR3 sequences, about 53% seen once. The CDR3 runs 14 residues. In germline, CDR1 is SNHLY, CDR2 FYNNEI. The V segment lost 6 bases and the J segment 4 bases; nucleotides outside the gene matches: 6. This clonotype was seen a few times. The antigen remains unidentified. Specimen: blood. The chain joins TRBV2 to TRBJ2-7, with 10 bases lining up with TRBD1. The TCR originated in a woman aged 60-75 years in good health. CDR3 nucleotide sequence: TGTGCCAGCAGCACGACAGGGGGCCGGTACGAGCAGTACTTC. Residues: CASSTTGGRYEQYF.